Following are 21 T cell receptor beta chains from one sample sequenced in a study of blood T cell repertoires in COVID-19. The assay was immunoSEQ multiplex PCR, and TCRdb's table has in-frame clones only and misses some. This table holds almost 400,000 clones, roughly 89% found once. The specimen sequenced was PBMCs or T cells enriched from blood (not recorded which). These receptors came from a woman in her 30s who had recovered from COVID-19.

The chain carries TRBV7-9 and TRBJ1-2, with TRBD1 identical over 8 bases. V lost 5 bases and J lost 3; bases outside the gene matches: 8. The CDR3 totals 15 residues. Per the germline V gene, CDR1 is SEHNR and CDR2 is FQNEAQ (reference sequence). In DNA, the CDR3 is TGTGCCAGCAGCCCGACGACAGGGGTTCACTATGGCTACACCTTC. It translates to CASSPTTGVHYGYTF.

This clone occurred once. The J gene is TRBJ1-1, the V gene TRBV29-1; no clear D. CDR3 length equals 14 residues. Germline loops: CDR1 SQVTM, CDR2 ANQGSEA. The V and J ends lost 4 bases and 1 base respectively, with 13 bases between them. The CDR3 here is CSVVERRENTEAFF. The DNA of the CDR3 is TGCAGCGTTGTAGAGCGGCGGGAGAACACTGAAGCTTTCTTT.

The chain combines TRBV11-3 with TRBJ2-7; D may be TRBD2 (6 bases). V was clipped by 3 bases and J by 6 bases, with 12 bases between them. CDR1 and CDR2 (germline): SGHNT, YENEEA. The CDR3 length is 13 residues. The CDR3 protein is CASSFDGSLEQYF. The CDR3 DNA sequence: TGTGCCAGCAGCTTCGACGGGAGCCTCGAGCAGTACTTC.

This rearrangement joins TRBV28 to TRBJ1-2, with a weak D call TRBD1 (6 bases). Germline CDR1 is MDHEN and CDR2 is SYDVKM. This CDR3 has 13 residues. Trimming shortened V by 5 bases and J by 7 bases, and 14 bases separated the two germline ends. The CDR3 sequence: CASSRFGQIGYTF. CDR3 in DNA: TGTGCCAGCAGTCGCTTCGGACAGATTGGCTACACCTTC.

The chain couples TRBV4-1 to TRBJ2-7; 7 nucleotides match TRBD2. Trimming removed 0 bases from V and 0 bases from J; junction bases left unmatched: 5. The germline CDR1 and CDR2 sequences are MGHRA and YSYEKL. The CDR3 runs to 16 residues. The CDR3 sequence: CASSQDYSGFSYEQYF. The CDR3 nucleotides are TGCGCCAGCAGCCAAGATTATAGCGGGTTCTCCTACGAGCAGTACTTC.

The V call is TRBV10-3, the J call TRBJ2-1; 14 bases fit TRBD2. The CDR3 length is 19 residues. Germline CDR1 and CDR2: ENHRY and SYGVKD. Trimming cost V 4 bases and J 5 bases; bases outside gene matches: 13. Here the CDR3 reads CAISGKTSGGANLDNEQFF. In DNA form, the CDR3 reads TGTGCCATCAGTGGCAAGACTAGCGGGGGGGCCAATCTTGACAATGAGCAGTTCTTC.

This clone was picked up a small number of times. V and J are TRBV7-2 and TRBJ1-2; 7 nucleotides line up with TRBD1. The CDR3 totals 14 residues. Per germline, CDR1 SGHTA and CDR2 FQGNSA. Unmatched junction bases numbered 9, after V lost 3 bases and J lost 8 bases. The DNA for the CDR3 is TGTGCCAGCAGCTTCAGCAGGGACAGTAAAGGCTACACCTTC. It yields the protein CASSFSRDSKGYTF. Complete variable domain (other parts from reference TRBV7-2 and TRBJ1-2): GAGVSQSPSNKVTEKGKDVELRCDPISGHTALYWYRQSLGQGLEFLIYFQGNSAPDKSGLPSDRFSAERTGGSVSTLTIQRTQQEDSAVYLCASSFSRDSKGYTFGSGTRLTVV.

The chain couples TRBV30 to TRBJ2-3; possible D gene TRBD1, 6 bases. CDR3 size: 13 residues. Germline CDR1 GTSNPN, CDR2 SVGIG (reference sequence). V gave up 5 bases and J gave up 4 bases, with 13 bases separating them. The CDR3 sequence: CAWQQGPPDTQYF. CDR3 nucleotide sequence: TGTGCCTGGCAACAGGGACCTCCAGATACGCAGTATTTT. The full variable domain, completed using reference TRBV30 and TRBJ2-3, is SQTIHQWPATLVQPVGSPLSLECTVEGTSNPNLYWYRQAAGRGLQLLFYSVGIGQISSEVPQNLSASRPQDRQFILSSKKLLLSDSGFYLCAWQQGPPDTQYFGPGTRLTVL.

This chain links TRBV5-3 with TRBJ1-2; 9 bases agree with TRBD1. TRBV5-3 is filed as an ORF, its function uncertain. This CDR3 region has 20 residues. V dropped 3 bases and J dropped 3; count of bases not matched to a gene: 21. The CDR3 nucleotides read TGTGCCAGAAGCTCCACGCCCTTCATCAGGGGACAGGGAGCGGACTATGGCTACACCTTC. Translated, it gives CARSSTPFIRGQGADYGYTF.

V usage is TRBV11-3 and J usage is TRBJ2-1; 13 bases fit TRBD2. Germline CDR1 and CDR2: SGHNT and YENEEA. Trimming took 5 bases from V and 6 from J; bases not matched to a gene: 4. The length of the CDR3 is 15 residues. The CDR3: CASSPRTSGGNEQFF. The CDR3 bases are TGTGCCAGCAGCCCGCGGACTAGCGGGGGCAATGAGCAGTTCTTC.

The gene calls are TRBV28 and TRBJ2-5, with D possibly being TRBD1 (6 bases). CDR3 size: 14 residues. Germline assignment: CDR1 MDHEN and CDR2 SYDVKM. With 4 bases removed from V and 4 bases from J, the gap between germline ends came to 13 bases. CDR3 sequence: CASSSHQGPETQYF. CDR3 in DNA: TGTGCCAGCAGTTCACATCAGGGGCCAGAGACCCAGTACTTC.

The V and J genes are TRBV5-4 and TRBJ1-1; 12 bases align to TRBD1. The trim removed 0 bases at V and 7 bases at J, leaving 16 bases unmatched. This CDR3 has 19 residues. Germline V gives CDR1 SGHNT, CDR2 YYREEE (reference sequence). Written as DNA, the CDR3 is TGTGCCAGCAGCTTGGACCACATACGGGACAGGGGGCTTCTATGTGAAGCTTTCTTT. This sequence encodes CASSLDHIRDRGLLCEAFF.

This rearrangement joins TRBV5-4 to TRBJ2-1; a possible D gene is TRBD2 (6 bases). Germline V gene sequence: CDR1 SGHNT, CDR2 YYREEE (reference sequence). CDR3 length equals 14 residues. V was pared by 4 bases and J by 4 bases, with 12 bases between. The CDR3 region has the DNA TGTGCCAGCAGCCCGGGACTGTTGTACAATGAGCAGTTCTTC. Translated, it gives CASSPGLLYNEQFF.

Notes on this clone: No conserved phenylalanine or tryptophan is present at the end of the CDR3, so a read error is the likely explanation. It is unclear where the CDR3 begins or ends on the DNA, so no DNA is shown, and the CDR3 is as TCRdb lists it. The rearrangement uses TRBV7-9 and TRBJ1-3. The CDR3 spans 13 amino acids, including both terminal residues. Germline CDR1 SEHNR, CDR2 FQNEAQ (reference sequence). The CDR3 sequence is CASSLAQNLPPLN.

The V and J genes are TRBV9 and TRBJ1-2, with 7 bases that match TRBD1. There are 15 residues in the CDR3. Germline values: CDR1 SGDLS, CDR2 YYNGEE. V shed 4 bases, J shed 1 base, and the junction held 7 bases outside the gene matches. DNA for the CDR3: TGTGCCAGCAGCTTCAGGGGGGAGGTTAACTATGGCTACACCTTC. Its translation is CASSFRGEVNYGYTF.

This chain uses TRBV7-3 with TRBJ2-5; 8 bases agree with TRBD1. Germline values: CDR1 SGHTA, CDR2 FQGTGA. V dropped 5 bases and J dropped 8; count of bases not matched to a gene: 7. This CDR3 is built from 13 residues. CDR3 coding DNA: TGTGCCAGCAGCCGCGGGACAGGCAATACCCAGTACTTC. Translated, it gives CASSRGTGNTQYF.

CDR3 residues: CASRNRGREGYGYTF. CDR3 coding DNA: TGTGCCAGCAGAAACAGGGGGAGAGAGGGCTATGGCTACACCTTC. The rearrangement uses TRBV7-9 and TRBJ1-2; TRBD1 aligns across 8 bases. The CDR3 runs to 15 residues. Germline CDR1 reads SEHNR; CDR2 reads FQNEAQ (reference sequence). Losses at the gene ends were 6 bases for V and 4 bases for J; bases not matched to a gene: 10.

This chain joins TRBV7-6 and TRBJ1-3, with TRBD1 matching 7 bases. The V segment lost 4 bases and the J segment 0 bases; nucleotides outside the gene matches: 18. Looked up from germline, CDR1 is SGHVS and CDR2 is FNYEAQ. This CDR3 region has 20 residues. This chain's CDR3 is CASSSEFGTADLSSGNTIYF. The CDR3, as DNA: TGTGCCAGCAGCTCCGAATTCGGGACAGCCGATCTATCCTCTGGAAACACCATATATTTT.

This sequence joins TRBV2 and TRBJ1-1; D is unclear. V gave up 6 bases and J gave up 0 bases, with 11 bases separating them. From germline, CDR1 is SNHLY and CDR2 FYNNEI. The CDR3 totals 14 residues. CDR3 DNA: TGTGCCAGCAGACTGAGATCTATGAACACTGAAGCTTTCTTT. Its translation: CASRLRSMNTEAFF.

The chain recombines TRBV7-9 with TRBJ1-1; 7 nucleotides match TRBD1. The CDR3 spans 13 residues. V shed 3 bases and J 7 bases; nucleotides not matched to a gene: 5. Germline CDR1 is SEHNR and CDR2 is FQNEAQ (reference sequence). The CDR3, as DNA: TGTGCCAGCAGCTTCACAGGGGTCAATGAAGCTTTCTTT. Amino acid sequence: CASSFTGVNEAFF.

J is TRBJ1-1 and V is TRBV10-3; D remains ambiguous. The CDR3 is made up of 13 amino acids. Germline V CDR1 and CDR2: ENHRY, SYGVKD. The ends were cut back, 3 bases at V and 8 bases at J, with 13 bases in the middle. The CDR3 sequence: CAISEHKTQEAFF. The DNA of the CDR3 is TGTGCCATCAGTGAACATAAGACACAAGAAGCTTTCTTT.